These 9 T cell receptor beta chains were sequenced from one sample in a study of CD8+ T cells in alopecia areata. Extracted RNA was reverse transcribed, and the resulting cDNA served as sequencing template. Profiled with immunoSEQ multiplex PCR; TCRdb holds only in-frame clones, not every one. In the table there are some 110,000 clones, around two fifths of which are singletons. The sequenced material came from CD4+ T cells sorted from blood. These receptors all come from a human donor with alopecia areata.

In this sample, this clone is medium-sized (0.01 to 0.1%). The chain carries TRBV7-9 and TRBJ2-7; 9 nucleotides line up with TRBD1. This CDR3 has 16 amino acids. Germline values: CDR1 SEHNR, CDR2 FQNEAQ (reference sequence). The V gene end was trimmed by 4 bases and the J gene end by 3 bases; junction bases not matched to a gene: 10. For the CDR3, the DNA is TGTGCCAGCAGCTCCACTGGTGCGGGACAGGGCTACGAGCAGTACTTC. Encoded protein: CASSSTGAGQGYEQYF.

The chain recombines TRBV27 with TRBJ2-2, with D unclear. The V gene lost 5 bases and the J gene lost 2 bases, with 12 bases spanning the gap. This CDR3 contains 15 residues. CDR1 MNHEY and CDR2 SMNVEV come from the germline V gene (reference sequence). The CDR3 here is CASSLTWSNTGELFF. The CDR3 DNA reads as TGTGCCAGCAGTCTGACCTGGAGTAACACCGGGGAGCTGTTTTTT.

This clone turned up a few times. This chain links TRBV29-1 with TRBJ2-3; D is ambiguous. The CDR3 extends over 14 amino acids. CDR1 SQVTM and CDR2 ANQGSEA come from the germline V gene. V was clipped by 4 bases and J by 1 base, with 12 bases between them. CDR3 sequence (DNA): TGCAGCGTTGCGCAGAATGGGGGCACAGATACGCAGTATTTT. Protein sequence: CSVAQNGGTDTQYF.

This clone was seen a few times. The V and J genes are TRBV20-1 and TRBJ2-3; possibly TRBD2 for D (5 bases). In germline, CDR1 is DFQATT, CDR2 SNEGSKA (reference sequence). The CDR3 is made up of 11 amino acids. V shed 7 bases and J shed 5 bases, with 10 bases lying between them. The CDR3 DNA is TGCAGTGTCGGGGTGCTAGATACGCAGTATTTT. This encodes CSVGVLDTQYF.

The gene calls are TRBV5-1 and TRBJ2-6, with a possible D match to TRBD2 (5 bases). The CDR3 spans 19 residues. V lost 0 bases to trimming and J lost 4 bases, with 20 bases between them. Per germline, CDR1 SGHRS and CDR2 YFSETQ. CDR3 protein: CASSLARTRTPGGANVLTF. The CDR3 coding sequence is TGCGCCAGCAGCTTGGCCCGTACAAGGACCCCGGGGGGGGCCAACGTCCTGACTTTC.

The V gene is TRBV4-1, the J gene TRBJ1-5; D is uncertain. V was trimmed by 8 bases and J by 5 bases, leaving 16 bases between them. CDR1 MGHRA and CDR2 YSYEKL come from the germline V gene. There are 14 residues in the CDR3. The CDR3 spells CASPSRTAYQPQHF. CDR3 DNA: TGCGCCAGCCCCTCGAGAACAGCCTATCAGCCCCAGCATTTT.

This chain connects TRBV29-1 to TRBJ1-1; TRBD1 aligns across 9 bases. Germline CDR1 is SQVTM and CDR2 is ANQGSEA. This CDR3 has 16 amino acids. V shed 6 bases and J 0 bases; nucleotides not matched to a gene: 11. The CDR3 DNA sequence: TGCAGCGTCTTCCCCGGGACAGGGCTTCTGAACACTGAAGCTTTCTTT. Translating it yields CSVFPGTGLLNTEAFF.

In this sample, this clone turned up a few times. The rearrangement links TRBV7-8 to TRBJ2-7; 8 positions match TRBD2. The J segment lost 3 bases and the V segment lost 5 bases, leaving 6 bases of the junction unmatched. CDR3 size: 14 residues. CDR1 SGHVS and CDR2 FQNEAQ come from the germline V gene. The CDR3: CASSLRGAGYEQYF. The CDR3 region has the DNA TGTGCCAGCAGCCTGCGGGGGGCTGGCTACGAGCAGTACTTC.

The V call is TRBV7-2, the J call TRBJ2-1; 7 nucleotides line up with TRBD1. The V gene end was trimmed by 4 bases and the J gene end by 10 bases; junction bases not matched to a gene: 4. The CDR3 runs 12 residues. CDR1 and CDR2 from the germline V gene are SGHTA and FQGNSA. CDR3 nucleotide sequence: TGTGCCAGCAGCTACAGGGGTTCGGAGCAGTTCTTC. Translation gives CASSYRGSEQFF.